What follows are 22 T cell receptor beta chains derived from one specimen sequenced in a study of T cell repertoires in cytomegalovirus infection. TCRdb re-analysed the reads in MiXCR, keeping a single row per CDR3 protein. The data show 230,000 or so distinct CDR3 sequences, 15% to 20% seen once. Material: CD8+ T cells from PBMCs. Source of these receptors: a human donor in good health (CMV status not recorded). Some clones in this sample may be carry-over from other donors' samples.

This chain links TRBV7-2 with TRBJ2-7, with D perhaps given as TRBD1 or TRBD2 (5 bases each). This CDR3 has 16 amino acids. Germline V gene sequence: CDR1 SGHTA, CDR2 FQGNSA. Trimming removed 1 base from V and 0 bases from J, with 13 bases in between. The CDR3 is CASSLVSGASSYEQYF. The CDR3 DNA sequence: TGTGCCAGCAGCTTAGTCTCCGGGGCCTCCTCCTACGAGCAGTACTTC. The full variable domain, rest sourced from reference TRBV7-2 and TRBJ2-7, is GAGVSQSPSNKVTEKGKDVELRCDPISGHTALYWYRQSLGQGLEFLIYFQGNSAPDKSGLPSDRFSAERTGGSVSTLTIQRTQQEDSAVYLCASSLVSGASSYEQYFGPGTRLTVT.

V is TRBV5-1 and J is TRBJ1-1, with D possibly matching TRBD1 (6 bases). The CDR3 length is 15 residues. With 4 bases removed from V and 0 bases from J, the gap between germline ends came to 13 bases. The V gene's germline CDR1 is SGHRS and CDR2 YFSETQ. CDR3: CASSPGRGMNTEAFF. For the CDR3, the DNA is TGCGCCAGCAGCCCGGGGAGGGGGATGAACACTGAAGCTTTCTTT. Filled out from reference TRBV5-1 and TRBJ1-1, the complete variable domain reads KAGVTQTPRYLIKTRGQQVTLSCSPISGHRSVSWYQQTPGQGLQFLFEYFSETQRNKGNFPGRFSGRQFSNSRSEMNVSTLELGDSALYLCASSPGRGMNTEAFFGQGTRLTVV.

This clonotype was counted ten times or more. The chain employs TRBV12-3 or TRBV12-4 and TRBJ2-1; TRBD2 aligns across 7 bases. V was pared by 3 bases and J by 8 bases, with 7 bases of the junction left unmatched. The CDR3 length is 14 residues. The CDR3 protein is CASSFRTSADEQFF. CDR3 in DNA: TGTGCCAGCAGTTTCCGGACTAGTGCCGATGAGCAGTTCTTC.

Ten or more counts support this clonotype. This sequence joins TRBV7-6 and TRBJ1-1; D possibly corresponds to TRBD1 (5 bases). The germline V gene encodes CDR1 SGHVS and CDR2 FNYEAQ. This CDR3 is 14 amino acids long. V lost 5 bases and J 10 bases, leaving 20 bases between the germline ends. The CDR3 region has the DNA TGTGCCAGCAGCCATCCGGGACCCGGGGAAGTAGCTTTCTTT. This gives the protein CASSHPGPGEVAFF. The full variable domain, its missing parts supplied by reference TRBV7-6 and TRBJ1-1, is GAGVSQSPRYKVTKRGQDVALRCDPISGHVSLYWYRQALGQGPEFLTYFNYEAQQDKSGLPNDRFSAERPEGSISTLTIQRTEQRDSAMYRCASSHPGPGEVAFFGQGTRLTVV.

This clonotype showed up many times. The chain uses TRBV6-2 or TRBV6-3 and TRBJ2-1, with D unclear. Trimming took off 5 bases at V and 1 base at J, with 6 bases between the two ends. CDR1 is MNHEY and CDR2 is SVGEGT in the germline V gene. The CDR3 is 13 residues long. The chain's CDR3 is CASSMTSYNEQFF. In nucleotides, the CDR3 is TGTGCCAGCAGTATGACATCCTACAATGAGCAGTTCTTC.

The CDR3 loop reads CATSGGTNTGELFF. DNA of the CDR3: TGTGCCACATCGGGGGGGACGAACACCGGGGAGCTGTTTTTT. The chain joins TRBV12-3 or TRBV12-4 to TRBJ2-2; 8 bases agree with TRBD2. CDR3 size: 14 residues. The ends lost 10 bases at V and 0 bases at J; junction bases unmatched: 4.

This clonotype came up many times. This chain links TRBV6-2 or TRBV6-3 with TRBJ1-5; possible D gene TRBD1, 5 bases. Germline assignment: CDR1 MNHEY and CDR2 SVGEGT. Trimming cost V 7 bases and J 7 bases, with 23 bases left between them. The CDR3 loop spans 16 amino acids. This CDR3 is CASTKKAGIVGQPQHF. The DNA of the CDR3 is TGTGCCAGCACCAAAAAGGCAGGGATCGTAGGCCAGCCCCAGCATTTT.

CDR3 in DNA: TGCAGCGTTGAGGAGCCGGGACTAGCGGGGGCTTATAGGACCTACAATGAGCAGTTCTTC. Translated, it gives CSVEEPGLAGAYRTYNEQFF. The chain links TRBV29-1 to TRBJ2-1; TRBD2 aligns across 14 bases. The CDR3 length is 20 residues. Germline values: CDR1 SQVTM, CDR2 ANQGSEA. J lost 2 bases, V lost 3 bases, and 15 bases had no gene match.

This chain links TRBV4-1 with TRBJ2-1, with 11 bases lining up with TRBD1. This CDR3 is 16 amino acids long. Trimming took 0 bases from V and 6 from J; bases not matched to a gene: 4. Germline lookup yields CDR1 MGHRA and CDR2 YSYEKL. The CDR3 loop is CASSQDPGQGGNEQFF. The CDR3 nucleotides read TGCGCCAGCAGCCAAGATCCGGGACAGGGGGGCAATGAGCAGTTCTTC.

CDR3 protein: CASSPTTSGGQDTQYF. CDR3 sequence (DNA): TGTGCCAGCAGCCCAACGACTAGCGGGGGGCAGGATACGCAGTATTTT. This sequence joins TRBV7-9 and TRBJ2-3, with 13 bases matching TRBD2. The germline V gene encodes CDR1 SEHNR and CDR2 FQNEAQ (reference sequence). CDR3 length equals 16 residues. V shed 5 bases, J shed 6 bases, and the junction held 8 bases outside the gene matches.

This CDR3 is CASSLSAQANYGYTF. The CDR3 region has the DNA TGTGCCAGCAGTTTATCTGCGCAGGCTAACTATGGCTACACCTTC. This sequence joins TRBV27 and TRBJ1-2; no clear D gene. Trimming removed 0 bases from V and 0 bases from J, with 8 bases in between. From germline, CDR1 is MNHEY and CDR2 SMNVEV (reference sequence). The CDR3 sequence is 15 residues long.

At least ten counts were recorded for this clonotype. The chain couples TRBV7-8 to TRBJ2-5; 7 nucleotides agree with TRBD1. The CDR3 has 16 amino acids. From germline, CDR1 is SGHVS and CDR2 FQNEAQ. After removal of 5 bases from V and 2 bases from J, the junction contained 11 bases not matched to a gene. The CDR3 bases are TGTGCCAGCAGCAAACCAGGGGGAAGGGGTCAAGAGACCCAGTACTTC. It codes for CASSKPGGRGQETQYF.

The CDR3: CASSLTAEGARTDTQYF. The CDR3 DNA follows: TGTGCCAGCAGTCTTACAGCCGAGGGGGCTCGGACAGATACGCAGTATTTT. The chain links TRBV6-5 to TRBJ2-3; 7 bases match TRBD1. CDR1 and CDR2 from the germline V gene are MNHEY and SVGAGI. The CDR3 is 17 residues long. J lost 3 bases, V lost 5 bases, and 14 bases had no gene match.

This clonotype was counted ten times or more. The chain links TRBV7-2 to TRBJ2-7; TRBD2 matches 13 bases. The ends lost 4 bases at V and 6 bases at J; junction bases unmatched: 3. CDR1 and CDR2 (germline): SGHTA, FQGNSA. The CDR3 spans 14 residues. CDR3 coding DNA: TGTGCCAGCAGCTGGACTAGCGGGGGTCCCGAGCAGTACTTC. It yields the protein CASSWTSGGPEQYF.

The chain uses TRBV20-1 and TRBJ1-2; 9 positions agree with TRBD1. J was trimmed by 8 bases and V by 4 bases; bases with no gene match: 14. The CDR3 is 15 amino acids. Per the germline V gene, CDR1 is DFQATT and CDR2 is SNEGSKA (reference sequence). The CDR3 nucleotides read TGCAGTGCTAACCACGGACAGGGGCCGAATGTGGGCTACACCTTC. Its protein product is CSANHGQGPNVGYTF.

The chain has TRBV10-3 and TRBJ2-7; possibly TRBD1 or TRBD2 for D (6 bases each). The V end was cut by 7 bases, the J end by 3 bases, with 16 bases between. The CDR3 has 14 amino acids. Germline assignment: CDR1 ENHRY and CDR2 SYGVKD. Here the CDR3 DNA reads TGTGCCATCAATCCCGGGGGCGGCTACTACGAGCAGTACTTC. Its protein product is CAINPGGGYYEQYF.

The genes are TRBV4-2 and TRBJ2-7; D call uncertain. Trimming cost V 1 base and J 4 bases, with 11 bases left between them. The germline V gene has CDR1 LGHNA and CDR2 YNFKEQ. The CDR3 is 14 amino acids. The CDR3 here is CASSQVGSGYEQYF. The CDR3 DNA is TGTGCCAGCAGCCAAGTGGGATCCGGGTACGAGCAGTACTTC.

V gene TRBV3-1 combines with J gene TRBJ2-5; D is perhaps TRBD1 or TRBD2 (6 bases each). This CDR3 contains 21 residues. Trimming removed 0 bases at V and 2 bases at J, with 28 bases between. Germline V gene lookup returns CDR1 LGHDT and CDR2 YNNKEL (reference sequence). CDR3 nucleotides: TGTGCCAGCAGCCAAGACCCACTGATTTTAAGTACCGGGGGCCAACAAGAGACCCAGTACTTC. Protein product: CASSQDPLILSTGGQQETQYF.

Only a few counts were recorded for this clonotype. The gene calls are TRBV4-2 and TRBJ2-3; 12 bases are shared with TRBD2. CDR3 size: 17 residues. Germline V CDR1 and CDR2: LGHNA, YNFKEQ. After removal of 3 bases from V and 2 bases from J, the junction contained 6 bases not matched to a gene. DNA of the CDR3: TGTGCCAGCAGCCAGCCACTAGCGGGGGGCCTCACAGATACGCAGTATTTT. This sequence encodes CASSQPLAGGLTDTQYF.

This CDR3 is CASSSRIVAGFGETQYF. CDR3 nucleotides: TGTGCCAGCAGCTCCAGGATTGTAGCGGGGTTCGGGGAGACCCAGTACTTC. The V and J genes are TRBV11-2 and TRBJ2-5; 8 bases are a match to TRBD2. Germline V gene data show CDR1 as SGHAT and CDR2 as FQNNGV. The CDR3 totals 17 residues. V trimming: 4 bases; J trimming: 5 bases; junction bases outside the gene matches: 15.

In its sample, this clonotype was seen many times. V is TRBV6-5 and J is TRBJ1-5; the D is unclear. Trimming left V 3 bases short and J 3 bases short, with 6 bases between. This CDR3 region has 13 residues. Germline V gene sequence: CDR1 MNHEY, CDR2 SVGAGI. The CDR3 loop reads CASSYGVNQPQHF. DNA for the CDR3: TGTGCCAGCAGTTATGGAGTCAATCAGCCCCAGCATTTT.

V gene TRBV6-1 combines with J gene TRBJ2-3; maybe TRBD2 (6 bases). This CDR3 is built from 16 residues. Per germline, CDR1 MNHNS and CDR2 SASEGT. V was trimmed by 1 base and J by 3 bases, leaving 14 bases between them. The DNA for the CDR3 is TGTGCCAGCAGTGAAGAAGGGGCGGGGACGACAGATACGCAGTATTTT. As protein: CASSEEGAGTTDTQYF.